A single sample gave rise to the 21 T cell receptor beta chains below, sequenced in a study of shared clonotypes between healthy human individuals. CD8 cells classed as naive were CD45RO-negative and positively selected for CCR7, excluding terminally differentiated effector memory CD45RA+ cells. The assay was immunoSEQ multiplex PCR, and TCRdb's table has in-frame clones only and misses some. The data show 800,000 to 950,000 clones, around 96% seen once. Sequencing was done on a sample of naive CD8+ T cells sorted from blood. Receptor source: a man aged 25 to 40 in good health.

Details on this clone: The sample has other DNA sequences that encode this CDR3 too. The chain employs TRBV7-9 and TRBJ2-7; 7 positions match TRBD1. The germline gives CDR1 SEHNR, CDR2 FQNEAQ (reference sequence). The trim removed 8 bases at V and 0 bases at J, leaving 4 bases unmatched. CDR3 length: 13 amino acids. The CDR3 region has the DNA TGTGCCAGCTCCGGGACAGACTCCTACGAGCAGTACTTC. Its translation is CASSGTDSYEQYF.

The chain carries TRBV27 and TRBJ2-7; D not resolved. The ends were cut back, 6 bases at V and 1 base at J, with 10 bases in the middle. The V gene's germline CDR1 is MNHEY and CDR2 SMNVEV (reference sequence). The CDR3 extends over 13 amino acids. In DNA, the CDR3 is TGTGCCAGCAGACTTCTAGGGTCCTACGAGCAGTACTTC. It is translated as CASRLLGSYEQYF.

The chain uses TRBV18 and TRBJ2-5, with D perhaps matching TRBD2 (6 bases). The germline gives CDR1 KGHSH, CDR2 LQKENI. The CDR3 runs to 10 residues. V lost 5 bases to trimming and J lost 11 bases, with 9 bases between them. In DNA, the CDR3 is TGTGCCAGCTCAGCGGGACTTCAGTACTTC. It yields the protein CASSAGLQYF.

CDR3 nucleotides: TGTGCCAGTAGTATATCGACAGGGCGTGAAGCTTTCTTT. This codes for CASSISTGREAFF. The J gene is TRBJ1-1, the V gene TRBV19; 7 bases are a match to TRBD1. The CDR3 spans 13 residues. J was trimmed by 7 bases and V by 2 bases; bases with no gene match: 4. CDR1 and CDR2 from the germline V gene are LNHDA and SQIVND (reference sequence).

This rearrangement joins TRBV15 to TRBJ2-3, with D possibly being TRBD1 (5 bases). Looked up from germline, CDR1 is LNHNV and CDR2 is YYDKDF (reference sequence). V was trimmed by 3 bases and J by 0 bases, leaving 7 bases between them. This CDR3 spans 14 amino acids. CDR3 sequence reads: CATSRTASTDTQYF. For the CDR3, the DNA is TGTGCCACCAGCAGGACAGCGAGCACAGATACGCAGTATTTT.

V gene TRBV13 combines with J gene TRBJ2-7; D gene unclear. The V gene lost 5 bases and the J gene lost 3 bases, with 17 bases spanning the gap. The CDR3 is made up of 15 amino acids. Germline lookup yields CDR1 PRHDT and CDR2 FYEKMQ (reference sequence). The CDR3 DNA reads TGTGCCAGCAGCGCAACGACCCAGTCTGACTACGAGCAGTACTTC. The encoded protein is CASSATTQSDYEQYF.

In DNA form, the CDR3 reads TGCGCCAGCAGCGTTACCGGTCTTAACTATGGCTACACCTTC. Amino acid sequence: CASSVTGLNYGYTF. This chain links TRBV5-1 with TRBJ1-2; D is undetermined. The V and J ends lost 4 bases and 1 base respectively, with 11 bases between them. This CDR3 is built from 14 residues. Germline CDR1 reads SGHRS; CDR2 reads YFSETQ. Together with reference TRBV5-1 and TRBJ1-2, the CDR3 gives the full variable domain: KAGVTQTPRYLIKTRGQQVTLSCSPISGHRSVSWYQQTPGQGLQFLFEYFSETQRNKGNFPGRFSGRQFSNSRSEMNVSTLELGDSALYLCASSVTGLNYGYTFGSGTRLTVV.

This chain uses TRBV6-1 with TRBJ2-7; D not resolved. Germline V gene data show CDR1 as MNHNS and CDR2 as SASEGT. The CDR3 is 15 residues long. Trimming removed 2 bases at V and 11 bases at J, with 22 bases between. CDR3 amino acids: CASSEPTSRLPTEYF. For the CDR3, the DNA is TGTGCCAGCAGTGAACCCACAAGCAGGCTTCCGACGGAGTACTTC.

As regards this clone: In the same sample, other DNA sequences code for this CDR3. The chain couples TRBV7-9 to TRBJ2-7; D ambiguous. This CDR3 has 12 amino acids. Germline values: CDR1 SEHNR, CDR2 FQNEAQ (reference sequence). Trimming pared 5 bases from V and 4 bases from J, leaving 9 bases between. For the CDR3, the DNA is TGTGCCAGCAGCCCCACACCTTACGAGCAGTACTTC. Its translation: CASSPTPYEQYF.

The rearrangement uses TRBV19 and TRBJ2-1; maybe TRBD1 (5 bases). Germline CDR1 reads LNHDA; CDR2 reads SQIVND (reference sequence). Trimming stripped 5 bases from V and 4 bases from J, with 9 bases between. This CDR3 has 13 amino acids. The CDR3 loop reads CASSPGAYNEQFF. In DNA, the CDR3 is TGTGCCAGTAGTCCTGGGGCATACAATGAGCAGTTCTTC.

The chain has TRBV11-2 and TRBJ2-3; D is uncertain. The germline CDR1 and CDR2 sequences are SGHAT and FQNNGV. This CDR3 spans 15 amino acids. Between the trimmed V and J ends, which lost 2 bases and 0 bases, there was a span of 9 bases. CDR3 nucleotides: TGTGCCAGCAGCTTATCTACAAGGAGCACAGATACGCAGTATTTT. Protein sequence: CASSLSTRSTDTQYF.

The chain carries TRBV11-2 and TRBJ2-1, with 11 nucleotides matching TRBD2. Germline V gene data show CDR1 as SGHAT and CDR2 as FQNNGV. This CDR3 region has 15 residues. J was trimmed by 6 bases and V by 5 bases; bases with no gene match: 6. The CDR3, as DNA: TGTGCCAGCAGCACCCGACTAGCGGGAATCAATGAGCAGTTCTTC. Translation gives CASSTRLAGINEQFF.

Turning to this clone: At the DNA level, this CDR3 is encoded by other sequences in the same sample as well. The chain joins TRBV9 to TRBJ2-2, with TRBD2 matching 9 bases. The CDR3 is made up of 15 amino acids. Looked up from germline, CDR1 is SGDLS and CDR2 is YYNGEE. Trimming at V came to 2 bases and at J to 2 bases, leaving 1 base not matched to a gene. The DNA of the CDR3 is TGTGCCAGCAGCGTTAGCGGGAGTAACACCGGGGAGCTGTTTTTT. This sequence encodes CASSVSGSNTGELFF.

The V gene is TRBV9, the J gene TRBJ2-1, with D possibly TRBD2 on 5 matching bases. The CDR3 has 16 residues. Between the trimmed V and J ends, which lost 0 bases and 1 base, there was a span of 11 bases. Germline V lookup: CDR1 SGDLS, CDR2 YYNGEE. The chain's CDR3 is CASSVAQTRSYNEQFF. As DNA, the CDR3 is TGTGCCAGCAGCGTAGCTCAAACTAGGTCCTACAATGAGCAGTTCTTC.

The CDR3 sequence is CSYERESSYNEQFF. CDR3 in DNA: TGCAGCTATGAAAGGGAGAGCTCCTACAATGAGCAGTTCTTC. V usage is TRBV29-1 and J usage is TRBJ2-1, with a possible D match to TRBD2 (5 bases). CDR1 is SQVTM, CDR2 ANQGSEA, per germline. The CDR3 loop spans 14 amino acids. Trimming took 8 bases from V and 0 from J, leaving 14 bases between them.

V is TRBV5-4 and J is TRBJ2-7, with 8 bases that match TRBD1. Germline V gene data show CDR1 as SGHNT and CDR2 as YYREEE (reference sequence). CDR3 length: 13 amino acids. The trim removed 4 bases at V and 7 bases at J, leaving 7 bases unmatched. The CDR3: CASSPGQGIEQYF. CDR3 in DNA: TGTGCCAGCAGCCCCGGACAGGGAATAGAGCAGTACTTC.

The rearrangement links TRBV9 to TRBJ2-1; 14 positions agree with TRBD2. Germline CDR1 SGDLS, CDR2 YYNGEE. The ends lost 0 bases at V and 8 bases at J; junction bases unmatched: 1. CDR3 length equals 15 residues. The CDR3 is CASSVEGLAGDEQFF. The CDR3 nucleotides read TGTGCCAGCAGCGTAGAGGGACTAGCGGGAGATGAGCAGTTCTTC.

The CDR3 region has the DNA TGTGCCACCAGCAGACCAACTGATAGCAATCAGCCCCAGCATTTT. Amino acid sequence: CATSRPTDSNQPQHF. The V call is TRBV15, the J call TRBJ1-5; unclear D gene. V was shortened by 2 bases and J by 0 bases, with 8 bases between the two germline ends. The length of the CDR3 is 15 residues. CDR1 is LNHNV and CDR2 is YYDKDF in the germline V gene (reference sequence).

The chain is built from TRBV19 and TRBJ1-2; D unclear. V lost 5 bases to trimming and J lost 4 bases, with 17 bases between them. In germline, CDR1 is LNHDA, CDR2 SQIVND (reference sequence). The CDR3 is 15 amino acids. In DNA, the CDR3 is TGTGCCAGTAGTCCCTCCCCACCGGAGACCTATGGCTACACCTTC. As protein: CASSPSPPETYGYTF.

The chain employs TRBV6-1 and TRBJ2-7; either TRBD1 or TRBD2 may supply D (5 bases each). There are 14 residues in the CDR3. Trimming stripped 6 bases from V and 5 bases from J, with 17 bases between. The germline CDR1 and CDR2 sequences are MNHNS and SASEGT. CDR3 DNA: TGTGCCAGCAGGGGGGAGTGGGATCACGACGAGCAGTACTTC. It yields the protein CASRGEWDHDEQYF.

The chain has TRBV6-1 and TRBJ2-7; unclear D gene. The CDR3 length is 12 residues. Trimming pared 6 bases from V and 4 bases from J, leaving 10 bases between. The germline V gene has CDR1 MNHNS and CDR2 SASEGT. This CDR3 reads CASSSSAYEQYF. For the CDR3, the DNA is TGTGCCAGCAGCAGCTCCGCGTACGAGCAGTACTTC.